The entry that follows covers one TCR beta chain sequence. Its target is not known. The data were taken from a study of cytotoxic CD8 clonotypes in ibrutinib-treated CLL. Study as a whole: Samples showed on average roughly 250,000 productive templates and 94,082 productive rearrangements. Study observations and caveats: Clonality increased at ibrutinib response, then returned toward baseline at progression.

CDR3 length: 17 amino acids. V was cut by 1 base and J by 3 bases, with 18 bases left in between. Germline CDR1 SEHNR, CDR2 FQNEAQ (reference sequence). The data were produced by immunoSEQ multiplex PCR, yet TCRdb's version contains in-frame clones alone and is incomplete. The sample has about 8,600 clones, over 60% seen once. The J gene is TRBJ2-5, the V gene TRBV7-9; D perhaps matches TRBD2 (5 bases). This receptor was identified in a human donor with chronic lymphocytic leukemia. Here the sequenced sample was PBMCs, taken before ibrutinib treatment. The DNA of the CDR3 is TGTGCCAGCAGCTTAGAGGTTGGCGGGTTAGGCGAAGAGACCCAGTACTTC. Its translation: CASSLEVGGLGEETQYF.